Listed below are T cell receptor beta chains from one sample, sequenced in a study of vaccination effects on CD4 cells after COVID-19. Their recognized antigens are unknown. Some clones are missing from TCRdb's copy, which holds only in-frame ones; the method was immunoSEQ multiplex PCR. In the table there are about 68,000 clones, about four fifths of which are singletons. The sequenced sample was CD4+ T cells from PBMCs cultured with SARS-CoV-2 spike peptides, obtained before COVID-19 vaccination. The receptors shown here come from a human donor who received a COVID-19 vaccine. Each CDR3 is given with its conserved first and last residue. Fields, in order: D gene, clone size, J gene, V gene, CDR3 protein, CDR3 DNA. A D gene is named only where the DNA matches it firmly. Rows may omit the clone size; those that give it use once, few, many or a size class.

TRBD1,-,TRBJ2-1,TRBV24-1,CATSDYGTATYNEQFF,TGTGCCACCAGTGATTACGGGACAGCTACCTACAATGAGCAGTTCTTC
-,-,TRBJ1-2,TRBV6-5,CASRDRTPNYGYTF,TGTGCCAGCAGGGACAGAACTCCTAACTATGGCTACACCTTC
-,-,TRBJ2-3,TRBV4-3,CASSQDHRELPDTQYF,TGCGCCAGCAGCCAAGATCACAGGGAGTTGCCAGATACGCAGTATTTT
-,-,TRBJ1-2,TRBV5-4,CASSRRELGYGYTF,TGTGCCAGCAGCCGCAGGGAATTGGGCTATGGCTACACCTTC
-,-,TRBJ1-1,TRBV20-1,CSATGDLEAFF,TGCAGTGCTACAGGAGACCTTGAAGCTTTCTTT
TRBD2,once,TRBJ2-2,TRBV5-6,CASSFGLAGDTNTGELFF,TGTGCCAGCAGCTTCGGACTAGCGGGGGACACGAACACCGGGGAGCTGTTTTTT
-,-,TRBJ1-1,TRBV30,CAWSVRGAKRTEAFF,TGTGCCTGGAGTGTTAGGGGGGCGAAGAGGACTGAAGCTTTCTTT
-,-,TRBJ2-3,TRBV5-1,CASSLGVDTQYF,TGCGCCAGCAGCTTAGGGGTTGATACGCAGTATTTT
TRBD1,few,TRBJ1-2,TRBV14,CASSQSPPDRASSGYTF,TGTGCCAGCAGCCAGTCCCCTCCGGACAGGGCGTCTAGTGGCTACACCTTC
TRBD1,-,TRBJ2-5,TRBV5-1,CASSSWGQGQETQYF,TGCGCCAGCAGCTCCTGGGGACAGGGCCAAGAGACCCAGTACTTC
-,-,TRBJ2-3,TRBV12-3/TRBV12-4,CASSFAADTQYF,TGTGCCAGCAGTTTTGCGGCAGATACGCAGTATTTT
TRBD1,-,TRBJ1-5,TRBV7-9,CASSLDRGIGQPQHF,TGTGCCAGCAGCTTAGACAGGGGAATAGGTCAGCCCCAGCATTTT
-,once,TRBJ2-5,TRBV18,CASSTYPNQETQYF,TGTGCCAGCTCAACCTACCCCAACCAAGAGACCCAGTACTTC
TRBD1,-,TRBJ1-6,TRBV6-4,CASSGDRGNSPLHF,TGTGCCAGCAGTGGCGACAGGGGGAATTCACCCCTCCACTTT
-,-,TRBJ1-1,TRBV6-5,CASSSQGTEAFF,TGTGCCAGCAGTTCGCAGGGCACTGAAGCTTTCTTT
TRBD2,once,TRBJ2-3,TRBV6-2/TRBV6-3,CASSYRLAGRLTDTQYF,TGTGCCAGCAGTTACCGACTAGCGGGGCGTCTCACAGATACGCAGTATTTT
TRBD1,few,TRBJ1-5,TRBV10-1,CASRRDRADQPQHF,TGCGCCAGCCGCAGGGACAGGGCGGATCAGCCCCAGCATTTT
-,-,TRBJ2-6,TRBV28,CASRVGGSGANVLTF,TGTGCCAGTAGGGTGGGGGGCTCTGGGGCCAACGTCCTGACTTTC
-,-,TRBJ1-5,TRBV5-1,CASSLEGSAQPQHF,TGCGCCAGCAGCTTGGAGGGGTCGGCTCAGCCCCAGCATTTT
-,-,TRBJ2-2,TRBV7-3,CASSFFGTTDTGELFF,TGTGCCAGCAGCTTTTTCGGGACAACGGACACCGGGGAGCTGTTTTTT
TRBD1,-,TRBJ2-2,TRBV5-1,CASSKMTGGTGELFF,TGCGCCAGCAGCAAGATGACAGGGGGCACCGGGGAGCTGTTTTTT
-,-,TRBJ1-1,TRBV6-5,CASSYSPGRTEAFF,TGTGCCAGCAGTTACTCTCCGGGAAGGACTGAAGCTTTCTTT
-,-,TRBJ2-3,TRBV11-2,CASSQSRTGYTQYF,TGTGCCAGCAGCCAAAGTAGAACAGGGTATACGCAGTATTTT
TRBD1,-,TRBJ2-6,TRBV4-1,CASTPTGGYGANVLTF,TGCGCCAGCACCCCAACAGGGGGGTACGGGGCCAACGTCCTGACTTTC
TRBD1,-,TRBJ2-5,TRBV7-6,CASSGRTGKMRETQYF,TGTGCCAGCAGCGGACGGACAGGGAAGATGCGGGAGACCCAGTACTTC
-,-,TRBJ1-4,TRBV2,CASSPGTVGEKLFF,TGTGCCAGCAGCCCCGGGACGGTAGGAGAAAAACTGTTTTTT
-,-,TRBJ1-5,TRBV3-1/TRBV3-2,CASSQSPGGNQPQHF,TGTGCCAGCAGCCAATCTCCTGGGGGGAATCAGCCCCAGCATTTT
-,-,TRBJ1-2,TRBV7-2,CASSSKVGVYGYTF,TGTGCCAGCAGCTCCAAAGTAGGAGTATATGGCTACACCTTC
-,-,TRBJ2-3,TRBV19,CASSIRDSTEADTQYF,TGTGCCAGTAGTATCAGGGATTCGACAGAGGCGGATACGCAGTATTTT
-,-,TRBJ2-3,TRBV7-2,CASSLRVGGGTDTQYF,TGTGCCAGCAGCCTTCGTGTAGGGGGAGGCACAGATACGCAGTATTTT
TRBD2,-,TRBJ2-5,TRBV7-3,CASSPTSGGYRQYF,TGTGCCAGCAGCCCAACTAGCGGGGGGTACCGCCAGTACTTC
-,-,TRBJ2-4,TRBV7-9,CASSLAVAKNIQYF,TGTGCCAGCAGCTTAGCTGTAGCCAAAAACATTCAGTACTTC
-,-,TRBJ2-1,TRBV9,CASSVDISYNEQFF,TGTGCCAGCAGCGTAGACATCTCCTACAATGAGCAGTTCTTC
-,-,TRBJ2-5,TRBV18,CASSPLGVQETQYF,TGTGCCAGCTCACCCCTGGGAGTCCAAGAGACCCAGTACTTC
TRBD1,-,TRBJ1-1,TRBV19,CASTTGARTEAFF,TGTGCCAGTACCACAGGGGCTCGCACTGAAGCTTTCTTT
-,-,TRBJ2-3,TRBV11-3,CASSLGLGSTDTQYF,TGTGCCAGCAGCTTAGGGTTAGGCAGCACAGATACGCAGTATTTT
-,-,TRBJ2-4,TRBV19,CASKSRRTHHTEGNIQYF,TGTGCCAGTAAATCGAGGAGGACCCATCATACGGAGGGAAACATTCAGTACTTC
-,-,TRBJ1-3,TRBV19,CASSMQRGVLGNTIYF,TGTGCCAGTAGTATGCAGAGGGGAGTTTTGGGAAACACCATATATTTT
TRBD1,-,TRBJ1-5,TRBV19,CASSTGSKPQHF,TGTGCCAGTTCGACAGGGTCTAAGCCCCAGCATTTT